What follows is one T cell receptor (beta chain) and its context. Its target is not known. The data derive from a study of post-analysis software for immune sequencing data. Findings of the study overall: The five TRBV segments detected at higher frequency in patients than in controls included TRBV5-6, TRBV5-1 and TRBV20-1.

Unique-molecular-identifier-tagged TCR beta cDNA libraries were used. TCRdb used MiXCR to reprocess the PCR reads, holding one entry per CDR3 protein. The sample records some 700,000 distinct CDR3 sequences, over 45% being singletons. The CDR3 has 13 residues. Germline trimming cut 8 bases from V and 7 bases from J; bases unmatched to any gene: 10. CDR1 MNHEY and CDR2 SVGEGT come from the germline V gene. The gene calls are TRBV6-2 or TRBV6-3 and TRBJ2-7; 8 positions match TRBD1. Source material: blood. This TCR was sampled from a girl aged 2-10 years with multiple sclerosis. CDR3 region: CASGRQGYNEQYF. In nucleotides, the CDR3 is TGTGCCAGCGGACGACAGGGGTACAATGAGCAGTACTTC.